A selection of T cell receptor beta chains follows, all from one sample in a study of early T cells in non-severe SARS-CoV-2 infection. One entry per CDR3 protein results from TCRdb running MiXCR on the 5' RACE reads. This sample has tens of thousands of distinct CDR3 sequences, with around 13% found just once. Sequencing was done on a sample of whole blood. Receptor source: an adult who was a healthcare worker with PCR-confirmed SARS-CoV-2 infection or an uninfected control (not recorded which). Each CDR3 is given with its conserved first and last residue. A D gene is named only where the DNA matches it firmly. Part of the rows lack a size; the others show once, few, many or a class for expanded clones.

cdr3_length j_call clone_size d_call v_call cdr3_aa cdr3_nt
16 TRBJ2-2 NA NA TRBV10-3 CAISVGAGEHTGELFF TGTGCCATCAGTGTAGGAGCGGGCGAACACACCGGGGAGCTGTTTTTT
15 TRBJ2-7 many NA TRBV5-7 CASSRADREGLEQYF TGTGCCAGCAGCCGGGCGGACAGGGAGGGTTTAGAGCAGTACTTC
13 TRBJ1-1 NA NA TRBV6-2/TRBV6-3 CASSYGTFTEAFF TGTGCCAGCAGTTACGGGACCTTCACTGAAGCTTTCTTT
17 TRBJ2-1 many TRBD2 TRBV19 CASSIFSGGATYNEQFF TGTGCCAGTAGTATTTTTAGCGGGGGGGCCACCTACAATGAGCAGTTCTTC
13 TRBJ2-2 NA NA TRBV6-2/TRBV6-3 CASSYSSTGELFF TGTGCCAGCAGTTACTCTTCAACCGGGGAGCTGTTTTTT
14 TRBJ2-7 many TRBD1 TRBV6-2/TRBV6-3 CASSYLTGGHEQYF TGTGCCAGCAGTTACCTGACAGGGGGCCACGAGCAGTACTTC
16 TRBJ2-5 many TRBD2 TRBV20-1 CSASFESGTSVETQYF TGCAGTGCTAGTTTCGAAAGCGGGACTAGCGTAGAGACCCAGTACTTC
12 TRBJ1-2 NA NA TRBV9 CASSTSNYGYTF TGTGCCAGCAGCACATCTAACTATGGCTACACCTTC
11 TRBJ2-3 NA NA TRBV27 CASSYSGGQYF TGTGCCAGCTCATACTCAGGTGGGCAGTATTTT
12 TRBJ2-5 many NA TRBV5-1 CASRRDTSSQYF TGCGCCAGCAGAAGGGACACCTCTTCTCAGTACTTC
13 TRBJ2-5 few NA TRBV6-5 CASTPPGIETQYF TGTGCCAGCACACCACCCGGGATCGAGACCCAGTACTTC
12 TRBJ2-7 few NA TRBV7-9 CASSQSAYEQYF TGTGCCAGCAGCCAATCGGCCTACGAGCAGTACTTC
15 TRBJ2-4 many TRBD2 TRBV6-6 CASSYAGEAKNIQYF TGTGCCAGCAGTTACGCGGGGGAAGCCAAAAACATTCAGTACTTC
14 TRBJ2-5 many NA TRBV9 CASSAVAERETQYF TGTGCCAGCAGCGCGGTGGCCGAGCGGGAGACCCAGTACTTC
16 TRBJ2-7 many TRBD1 TRBV7-6 CASSKGPGQGSYEQYF TGTGCCAGCAGCAAAGGGCCGGGACAGGGTTCATACGAGCAGTACTTC
18 TRBJ2-6 NA TRBD2 TRBV20-1 CSARRTSGGSSGANVLTF TGCAGTGCTAGACGGACTAGCGGGGGGAGCTCTGGGGCCAACGTCCTGACTTTC
13 TRBJ2-5 many NA TRBV9 CASSVAREETQYF TGTGCCAGCAGCGTAGCCAGGGAGGAGACCCAGTACTTC
23 TRBJ2-2 NA NA TRBV11-2 CASSLAGGGGYLIAAADTGELFF TGTGCCAGCAGCTTAGCTGGGGGTGGTGGGTACCTAATCGCCGCGGCGGACACCGGGGAGCTGTTTTTT
13 TRBJ2-1 many NA TRBV9 CASSVGPRNEQFF TGTGCCAGCAGCGTAGGCCCCAGGAATGAGCAGTTCTTC
12 TRBJ2-7 few NA TRBV27 CASSYGPGEQYF TGTGCCAGCAGTTATGGACCGGGGGAGCAGTACTTC
14 TRBJ2-5 many TRBD2 TRBV6-5 CASRTSKYQETQYF TGTGCCAGCAGGACTAGCAAATACCAAGAGACCCAGTACTTC
16 TRBJ1-5 many TRBD1 TRBV10-2 CASSDYRTGANQPQHF TGCGCCAGCAGTGATTATCGGACAGGGGCAAATCAGCCCCAGCATTTT
15 TRBJ2-2 many NA TRBV5-1 CASSVGLPNTGELFF TGCGCCAGCAGCGTGGGACTTCCGAACACCGGGGAGCTGTTTTTT
14 TRBJ1-2 NA NA TRBV7-2 CASSLDSTNYGYTF TGTGCCAGCAGCTTAGACAGTACTAACTATGGCTACACCTTC
15 TRBJ1-2 NA TRBD1 TRBV11-2 CASSPTTGLNYGYTF TGTGCCAGCAGCCCCACGACAGGGCTGAACTATGGCTACACCTTC